This T cell receptor beta chain was documented in a study of beta chain features in type 1 diabetes. Background on the study: Examined across all samples were almost 110 million sorted cells.

This clone has just a few counts. The antigen remains undetermined. Expressed TCRB transcripts got sequenced, as all isolated RNA was reverse transcribed. Sequenced naive, central memory and regulatory T cell samples produced an average of roughly 3.5 million reads. Here immunoSEQ multiplex PCR was the method, and the copy in TCRdb shows in-frame clones only, minus some. The sample lists around 250,000 clones; 11% to 15% were seen once. The CDR3 is 16 amino acids. V lost 0 bases, J lost 2 bases, and 6 bases stayed unmatched. The germline gives CDR1 MNHEY, CDR2 SVGAGI. Study outcomes and limitations: Among patients, naive, central memory and Treg TCRB repertoires appeared more similar than among healthy donors. A possible short-template PCR bias applies equally to patients and controls.

The specimen was naive CD4+ T cells from blood. The rearrangement uses TRBV6-5 and TRBJ2-7; 8 nucleotides align to TRBD2. The clonotype originates from a woman aged 40-49 years in good health. The CDR3 region has the DNA TGTGCCAGCAGTTACTCGAGTGCGGGGGGAACCTACGAGCAGTACTTC. Translated, it gives CASSYSSAGGTYEQYF.